This T cell receptor beta chain was profiled in a study of spatial heterogeneity in lung cancer. Study overall: Detection consistently yielded more beta chains than alpha chains.

Time point given: sample taken at primary tumor resection. The CDR3 is 18 amino acids. Trimming shortened V by 6 bases and J by 0 bases, and 18 bases separated the two germline ends. From germline, CDR1 is MNHEY and CDR2 SMNVEV (reference sequence). One entry per CDR3 protein results from TCRdb running MiXCR on the 5' RACE reads. The sample records about 36,000 distinct CDR3 sequences, approximately 7.2% being singletons. This clonotype was sampled from a female donor with early-stage non-small cell lung cancer. The source material was PBMCs, sampled at surgery. The chain links TRBV27 to TRBJ2-6; D is ambiguous. For the CDR3, the DNA is TGTGCCAGCAGCAATCGTGGGTGGCGATACTCTGGGGCCAACGTCCTGACTTTC. The encoded protein is CASSNRGWRYSGANVLTF.